Below, 25 T cell receptor beta chains from the same sample are listed, as sequenced in a study of blood T cell repertoires in COVID-19. Only in-frame clones appear in the TCRdb table, and some are missing; sequencing was by immunoSEQ multiplex PCR. The sample lists 200,000 to 300,000 clones; 87% were seen once. The sequenced material came from peripheral blood. These receptors originate from a man between 60 and 75 years old who had recovered from COVID-19.

This chain links TRBV18 with TRBJ1-4, with unresolved D. Trimming took 3 bases from V and 9 from J, leaving 17 bases between them. Per germline, CDR1 KGHSH and CDR2 LQKENI. The CDR3 covers 15 residues. CDR3 in amino acids: CASSPSGESGKKLFF. Here the CDR3 DNA reads TGTGCCAGCTCACCGTCTGGGGAGAGTGGGAAAAAACTGTTTTTT.

V usage is TRBV7-2 and J usage is TRBJ2-5, with TRBD2 matching over 10 bases. Germline lookup yields CDR1 SGHTA and CDR2 FQGNSA. CDR3 size: 19 residues. The trim removed 0 bases at V and 5 bases at J, leaving 15 bases unmatched. The CDR3: CASSLAPGAAGGRRETQYF. Written as DNA, the CDR3 is TGTGCCAGCAGCTTAGCGCCTGGGGCAGCGGGGGGGCGTCGGGAGACCCAGTACTTC.

V usage is TRBV29-1 and J usage is TRBJ1-6; D gene uncertain. The germline V gene encodes CDR1 SQVTM and CDR2 ANQGSEA. This CDR3 is built from 14 residues. V was trimmed by 7 bases and J by 6 bases, leaving 16 bases between them. The CDR3 DNA is TGCAGCGCCCGAGACACAATGTTTAATTCACCCCTCCACTTT. This sequence encodes CSARDTMFNSPLHF. Together with reference TRBV29-1 and TRBJ1-6, the CDR3 gives the full variable domain: SAVISQKPSRDICQRGTSLTIQCQVDSQVTMMFWYRQQPGQSLTLIATANQGSEATYESGFVIDKFPISRPNLTFSTLTVSNMSPEDSSIYLCSARDTMFNSPLHFGNGTRLTVT.

This chain connects TRBV12-3 or TRBV12-4 to TRBJ1-2; 7 bases map to TRBD1. The CDR3 has 12 amino acids. V gave up 5 bases and J gave up 7 bases; unmatched junction bases: 4. DNA of the CDR3: TGTGCCAGCAGTCGACAGGGTGGTGGCTACACCTTC. Translation gives CASSRQGGGYTF.

CDR3 region: CSVDSGGDNEQFF. CDR3 in DNA: TGCAGCGTTGACAGCGGGGGGGACAATGAGCAGTTCTTC. The chain recombines TRBV29-1 with TRBJ2-1, with 10 bases identical to TRBD2. The CDR3 spans 13 residues. In germline, CDR1 is SQVTM, CDR2 ANQGSEA. V was pared by 3 bases and J by 5 bases, with 1 base of the junction left unmatched.

The chain uses TRBV5-1 and TRBJ2-2; D may be TRBD2 (7 bases). The V end was cut by 3 bases, the J end by 0 bases, with 9 bases between. The CDR3 spans 15 residues. Germline V gene sequence: CDR1 SGHRS, CDR2 YFSETQ. Written as DNA, the CDR3 is TGCGCCAGCAGCTGGGAGGGGGCGAACACCGGGGAGCTGTTTTTT. Encoded protein: CASSWEGANTGELFF.

Here the CDR3 reads CASSLQGTTSEAFF. CDR3 in DNA: TGTGCCAGCAGTCTCCAGGGTACTACTTCTGAAGCTTTCTTT. The chain carries TRBV25-1 and TRBJ1-1, with D possibly TRBD1 on 5 matching bases. Trimming took off 5 bases at V and 6 bases at J, with 16 bases between the two ends. The CDR3 is made up of 14 amino acids. Germline-derived CDR1 and CDR2 are MGHDK and SYGVNS.

This chain connects TRBV7-9 to TRBJ2-3, with 7 bases identical to TRBD1. V trimming: 6 bases; J trimming: 3 bases; junction bases outside the gene matches: 9. The CDR3 totals 15 residues. Germline V CDR1 and CDR2: SEHNR, FQNEAQ (reference sequence). For the CDR3, the DNA is TGTGCCAGCAGGTTCACCGGGACAGATACAGATACGCAGTATTTT. This encodes CASRFTGTDTDTQYF.

The chain uses TRBV27 and TRBJ1-2; 8 bases are shared with TRBD1. With 3 bases clipped from V and 5 bases from J, the junction kept 5 bases outside the gene matches. CDR1 is MNHEY and CDR2 is SMNVEV in the germline V gene (reference sequence). This CDR3 is 14 amino acids long. The CDR3 here is CASSFDRGLYGYTF. The CDR3 DNA reads as TGTGCCAGCAGTTTCGACAGGGGCCTATATGGCTACACCTTC.

V gene TRBV6-1 combines with J gene TRBJ2-1, with 14 bases that match TRBD2. V lost 1 base and J lost 12; bases outside the gene matches: 8. The germline CDR1 and CDR2 sequences are MNHNS and SASEGT. The CDR3 runs to 16 residues. The CDR3 region has the DNA TGTGCCAGCAGTGAAGGGGCGACTAGCGGGGGGGGCCTGCAGTTCTTC. Translation: CASSEGATSGGGLQFF.

The gene calls are TRBV18 and TRBJ2-7; 9 bases match TRBD1. CDR1 is KGHSH and CDR2 is LQKENI in the germline V gene. This CDR3 region has 14 residues. With V trimmed by 6 bases and J by 4 bases, 7 bases remained unmatched. The DNA of the CDR3 is TGTGCCAGCTCCCCCCGGGACAGGGCTTACGAGCAGTACTTC. It translates to CASSPRDRAYEQYF.

The rearrangement uses TRBV2 and TRBJ1-2; a possible D gene is TRBD1 (5 bases). The V gene lost 7 bases and the J gene lost 8 bases, with 14 bases spanning the gap. The CDR3 has 12 residues. Per germline, CDR1 SNHLY and CDR2 FYNNEI. The CDR3 spells CASTDSGRGYTF. The CDR3 coding sequence is TGTGCCAGCACCGACTCAGGGAGGGGCTACACCTTC.

The chain couples TRBV2 to TRBJ2-7; 10 nucleotides agree with TRBD1. Germline loops: CDR1 SNHLY, CDR2 FYNNEI. This CDR3 region has 15 residues. Trimming took 3 bases from V and 3 from J; bases not matched to a gene: 5. The CDR3 loop is CASSEGQGMGYEQYV. CDR3 in DNA: TGTGCCAGCAGTGAGGGACAGGGGATGGGCTACGAGCAGTACGTC.

The chain joins TRBV14 to TRBJ2-2, with a weak D call TRBD1 (5 bases). This CDR3 is built from 16 residues. The ends were cut back, 4 bases at V and 8 bases at J, with 20 bases in the middle. CDR1 and CDR2 from the germline V gene are SGHDN and FVKESK. CDR3 nucleotide sequence: TGTGCCAGCAGCCGACAGCCCTCACCGGCGTCAGGGGAGCTGTTTTTT. It yields the protein CASSRQPSPASGELFF.

This clone appeared once. The CDR3 DNA sequence: TGTGCCTGCTACCCAGGGGGCCCGGCTAATGAGCAGTTCTTC. Encoded protein: CACYPGGPANEQFF. V is TRBV30 and J is TRBJ2-1, with 8 bases aligning to TRBD1. J lost 7 bases, V lost 6 bases, and 11 bases had no gene match. This CDR3 has 14 residues. CDR1 is GTSNPN, CDR2 SVGIG, per germline (reference sequence).

The chain couples TRBV6-4 to TRBJ2-7; 7 positions match TRBD1. Germline lookup yields CDR1 MRHNA and CDR2 SNTAGT. The trim removed 11 bases at V and 4 bases at J, leaving 8 bases unmatched. The CDR3 spans 12 residues. The CDR3 protein is CAGTVYFYEQYV. As DNA, the CDR3 is TGTGCCGGGACAGTTTATTTTTACGAGCAGTACGTC.

The V call is TRBV24-1, the J call TRBJ1-2; TRBD1 matches at 7 bases. Germline V gene data show CDR1 as KGHDR and CDR2 as SFDVKD. After removal of 5 bases from V and 2 bases from J, the junction contained 4 bases not matched to a gene. CDR3 length: 14 amino acids. Written as DNA, the CDR3 is TGTGCCACCAGTGGGATGACAGGGAACTATGGCTACACCTTC. It encodes CATSGMTGNYGYTF.

The chain carries TRBV7-9 and TRBJ1-1, with D maybe TRBD1 (5 bases). Germline V gives CDR1 SEHNR, CDR2 FQNEAQ (reference sequence). The CDR3 sequence is 15 residues long. V was trimmed by 3 bases and J by 1 base, leaving 12 bases between them. The DNA of the CDR3 is TGTGCCAGCAGCTTGTTTCAGGGCAGGAACACTGAAGCTTTCTTT. Protein product: CASSLFQGRNTEAFF.

The genes are TRBV6-5 and TRBJ1-2, with a tentative D call TRBD1 (5 bases). V lost 5 bases, J lost 3 bases, and 16 bases lay in between. Germline loops: CDR1 MNHEY, CDR2 SVGAGI. The CDR3 is 15 amino acids. The CDR3 protein is CASSNPRASHYGYTF. The CDR3 DNA reads TGTGCCAGCAGTAACCCCAGGGCATCTCACTATGGCTACACCTTC.

The chain links TRBV5-1 to TRBJ1-4; TRBD1 is a possible D gene (6 bases). CDR3 length: 18 amino acids. V lost 2 bases and J 3 bases, leaving 20 bases between the germline ends. Germline-derived CDR1 and CDR2 are SGHRS and YFSETQ. This chain's CDR3 is CASSLGFSRTASNEKLFF. The CDR3 nucleotides read TGCGCCAGCAGCTTAGGGTTTTCTCGGACAGCCTCTAATGAAAAACTGTTTTTT.

The chain is built from TRBV2 and TRBJ2-7; D ambiguous. Germline values: CDR1 SNHLY, CDR2 FYNNEI. Trimming stripped 6 bases from V and 0 bases from J, with 9 bases between. The CDR3 loop spans 13 amino acids. CDR3 loop: CASRSAYSYEQYF. CDR3 bases: TGTGCCAGCAGATCCGCCTACTCCTACGAGCAGTACTTC.

The rearrangement links TRBV24-1 to TRBJ2-1, with 16 nucleotides matching TRBD2. The V gene's germline CDR1 is KGHDR and CDR2 SFDVKD. The CDR3 is 19 residues long. Trimming cost V 3 bases and J 0 bases; bases outside gene matches: 4. CDR3 sequence reads: CATSDRGLAGGSSYNEQFF. DNA for the CDR3: TGTGCCACCAGTGATCGGGGACTAGCGGGGGGGAGCTCCTACAATGAGCAGTTCTTC.

The chain joins TRBV19 to TRBJ1-1; D unresolved. The CDR3 is made up of 13 amino acids. Trimming removed 6 bases from V and 7 bases from J, with 15 bases in between. Germline-derived CDR1 and CDR2 are LNHDA and SQIVND (reference sequence). The CDR3, as DNA: TGTGCCAGTAGCTTAATCCGCGCCCTTGAAGCTTTCTTT. Its translation: CASSLIRALEAFF.

The chain recombines TRBV10-2 with TRBJ2-5, with TRBD1 matching 10 bases. With 6 bases clipped from V and 5 bases from J, the junction kept 9 bases outside the gene matches. CDR3 length equals 15 residues. Germline V CDR1 and CDR2: WSHSY, SAAADI. CDR3 sequence: CASRTGTGAGETQYF. DNA of the CDR3: TGCGCCAGCAGGACCGGGACAGGGGCTGGGGAGACCCAGTACTTC.

The chain uses TRBV9 and TRBJ2-1; D uncertain. CDR1 is SGDLS, CDR2 YYNGEE, per germline. Trimming took off 0 bases at V and 4 bases at J, with 8 bases between the two ends. This CDR3 region has 14 residues. In DNA, the CDR3 is TGTGCCAGCAGCGTAGTGTCCGGTTACAATGAGCAGTTCTTC. It translates to CASSVVSGYNEQFF.